These 5 T cell receptor beta chains were sequenced from one sample in a study of shared clonotypes between healthy human individuals. TCRdb's copy holds only in-frame clones and misses some; the assay was immunoSEQ multiplex PCR. Among about 980,000 clones listed, less than 85% were seen once. Sequenced sample: memory CD4+ T cells sorted from blood. The sample's subset: CD45RA-negative fraction. Receptors were obtained from a young man in good health.

The chain has TRBV5-1 and TRBJ2-1; 7 bases agree with TRBD2. This CDR3 contains 17 residues. The ends lost 0 bases at V and 4 bases at J; junction bases unmatched: 10. Germline CDR1 is SGHRS and CDR2 is YFSETQ. The CDR3 here is CASSLGLAVQIYNEQFF. The CDR3, as DNA: TGCGCCAGCAGCTTGGGGCTAGCGGTCCAGATATACAATGAGCAGTTCTTC.

The rearrangement joins TRBV6-4 to TRBJ2-2, with D unresolved. The CDR3 is 13 residues long. CDR1 and CDR2 from the germline V gene are MRHNA and SNTAGT. V lost 6 bases and J lost 4, with 9 bases in between. This CDR3 reads CASRYSPTGELFF. DNA for the CDR3: TGTGCCAGCAGGTACTCGCCCACCGGGGAGCTGTTTTTT.

The chain carries TRBV19 and TRBJ2-1; 9 positions agree with TRBD2. Trimming took 4 bases from V and 10 from J; bases not matched to a gene: 5. This CDR3 comprises 13 residues. Germline values: CDR1 LNHDA, CDR2 SQIVND (reference sequence). Here the CDR3 reads CASSTQRGDEQFF. As DNA, the CDR3 is TGTGCCAGTAGTACGCAGCGGGGGGACGAGCAGTTCTTC.

The chain combines TRBV7-2 with TRBJ2-2, with 7 bases fitting TRBD1. V trimming: 6 bases; J trimming: 5 bases; junction bases outside the gene matches: 3. The CDR3 runs 13 residues. From germline, CDR1 is SGHTA and CDR2 FQGNSA. In DNA, the CDR3 is TGTGCCAGCAGAGAACAGGGGACCGGGGAGCTGTTTTTT. As protein: CASREQGTGELFF.

V and J are TRBV2 and TRBJ2-2, with 15 nucleotides matching TRBD2. Germline-derived CDR1 and CDR2 are SNHLY and FYNNEI. The V gene end was trimmed by 5 bases and the J gene end by 4 bases; junction bases not matched to a gene: 2. This CDR3 contains 16 residues. The CDR3 DNA reads TGTGCCAGCAGTTCGGGACTAGCGGGGGGCACCGGGGAGCTGTTTTTT. It translates to CASSSGLAGGTGELFF.